The 24 T cell receptor beta chains listed next were all sequenced from one sample in a study of cytomegalovirus exposure and HLA in healthy donors. Method: immunoSEQ multiplex PCR; TCRdb's copy keeps in-frame clones and lacks some. The sample holds approximately 260,000 clones, 70% to 90% seen once. The specimen sequenced was PBMCs. Source of these receptors: a young woman in good health and CMV-seronegative.

At least ten counts were recorded for this clone. This chain uses TRBV7-2 with TRBJ1-4; D is possibly TRBD1 (6 bases). CDR1 and CDR2 from the germline V gene are SGHTA and FQGNSA. V shed 6 bases and J shed 8 bases, with 19 bases lying between them. The length of the CDR3 is 15 residues. CDR3 in DNA: TGTGCCAGCAGTCAGAGAGGGGGAAGGGTGGAAAAACTGTTTTTT. Protein product: CASSQRGGRVEKLFF.

The chain employs TRBV19 and TRBJ1-2; TRBD1 might be the D (6 bases). Germline V CDR1 and CDR2: LNHDA, SQIVND (reference sequence). The CDR3 has 13 residues. V shed 6 bases and J shed 7 bases, with 15 bases lying between them. CDR3: CASRDRQSGGYTF. DNA for the CDR3: TGTGCCAGTAGAGACAGGCAATCCGGTGGCTACACCTTC.

The genes are TRBV5-4 and TRBJ1-1, with 8 bases fitting TRBD1. The CDR3 is made up of 15 amino acids. Germline values: CDR1 SGHNT, CDR2 YYREEE (reference sequence). J gave up 1 base and V 2 bases, and 4 bases lay outside the gene matches. In DNA form, the CDR3 reads TGTGCCAGCAGCTTCAGGGGGCAGGCGAACACTGAAGCTTTCTTT. Its translation is CASSFRGQANTEAFF.

V and J are TRBV6-1 and TRBJ1-3; D is perhaps TRBD1 (6 bases). Germline loops: CDR1 MNHNS, CDR2 SASEGT. This CDR3 is built from 15 residues. V lost 3 bases and J lost 0, with 9 bases in between. The CDR3 nucleotides read TGTGCCAGCAGTGAGTTACAGGGCTCTGGAAACACCATATATTTT. It encodes CASSELQGSGNTIYF.

The V and J genes are TRBV9 and TRBJ2-6, with TRBD1 matching over 7 bases. The CDR3 extends over 18 amino acids. The J segment lost 0 bases and the V segment lost 1 base, leaving 7 bases of the junction unmatched. CDR1 and CDR2 from the germline V gene are SGDLS and YYNGEE. DNA of the CDR3: TGTGCCAGCAGCGTAAGTTCCGCAGGGGGCTCTGGGGCCAACGTCCTGACTTTC. This translates into CASSVSSAGGSGANVLTF.

The V and J genes are TRBV4-1 and TRBJ2-1; 10 bases map to TRBD2. V lost 3 bases to trimming and J lost 0 bases; unmatched junction nucleotides: 8. The CDR3 extends over 18 amino acids. Germline CDR1 MGHRA, CDR2 YSYEKL. The CDR3 DNA reads TGCGCCAGCAGCCAGGGGACTAGCGTCGCGAGCTCCTACAATGAGCAGTTCTTC. Its translation is CASSQGTSVASSYNEQFF.

This clone occurred once. The chain combines TRBV5-6 with TRBJ2-1; D is possibly TRBD2 (6 bases). V was clipped by 4 bases and J by 7 bases, with 12 bases between them. Germline V gene sequence: CDR1 SGHDT, CDR2 YYEEEE. The CDR3 runs to 13 residues. CDR3 nucleotides: TGTGCCAGCAGCATGGCAGGGAGGAATGAGCAGTTCTTC. As protein: CASSMAGRNEQFF.

The rearrangement links TRBV5-6 to TRBJ2-7; D unclear. This CDR3 has 13 residues. The V gene's germline CDR1 is SGHDT and CDR2 YYEEEE. V dropped 0 bases and J dropped 4 bases, with 8 bases sitting between them. This CDR3 reads CASSLGHLYEQYF. DNA of the CDR3: TGTGCCAGCAGCTTGGGACATTTGTACGAGCAGTACTTC.

In its sample, this clone was seen a few times. The V call is TRBV28, the J call TRBJ1-2, with D possibly being TRBD1 (6 bases). Germline CDR1 is MDHEN and CDR2 is SYDVKM. This CDR3 spans 12 amino acids. The V and J ends lost 6 bases and 3 bases respectively, with 8 bases between them. CDR3 coding DNA: TGTGCCAGCAGCTGGACAGACTATGGCTACACCTTC. Its protein is CASSWTDYGYTF.

This clone has just a few counts. The V and J genes are TRBV6-5 and TRBJ1-1; D is unclear. Germline loops: CDR1 MNHEY, CDR2 SVGAGI. This CDR3 comprises 14 residues. V lost 5 bases, J lost 1 base, and 11 bases lay in between. CDR3 sequence: CASSARLENTEAFF. The CDR3 DNA is TGTGCCAGCAGTGCCCGACTCGAGAACACTGAAGCTTTCTTT.

The V and J genes are TRBV7-8 and TRBJ2-7; D gene unclear. Per the germline V gene, CDR1 is SGHVS and CDR2 is FQNEAQ. V lost 5 bases and J lost 3, with 11 bases in between. This CDR3 is 13 amino acids long. Here the CDR3 DNA reads TGTGCCAGCAGCCGCCGACTGAGCTACGAGCAGTACTTC. This encodes CASSRRLSYEQYF.

This clone was observed once. This rearrangement joins TRBV7-8 to TRBJ2-1; D is uncertain. Deletions cut 3 bases from V and 6 bases from J, with 3 bases between. Per germline, CDR1 SGHVS and CDR2 FQNEAQ. The CDR3 has 11 residues. DNA of the CDR3: TGTGCCAGCAGCTTCCTCAATGAGCAGTTCTTC. Amino acid sequence: CASSFLNEQFF.

This rearrangement joins TRBV11-2 to TRBJ1-2, with D unresolved. The CDR3 is 15 amino acids. The germline V gene encodes CDR1 SGHAT and CDR2 FQNNGV. The V and J ends lost 5 bases and 0 bases respectively, with 13 bases between them. Written as DNA, the CDR3 is TGTGCCAGCAGCCACCGGGGAGGAGCTAACTATGGCTACACCTTC. Amino acids: CASSHRGGANYGYTF.

CDR3 DNA sequence: TGTGCCAGCAGTGGCGGGACAGGGGGGACCTATGGCTACACCTTC. Its translation: CASSGGTGGTYGYTF. The chain combines TRBV6-1 with TRBJ1-2; TRBD1 matches 11 bases. Losses at the gene ends were 4 bases for V and 4 bases for J; bases not matched to a gene: 5. Germline values: CDR1 MNHNS, CDR2 SASEGT. The CDR3 length is 15 residues.

J is TRBJ1-5 and V is TRBV4-1; 9 nucleotides align to TRBD1. Trimming removed 3 bases from V and 4 bases from J; junction bases left unmatched: 10. The CDR3 consists of 17 residues. Germline V gene data show CDR1 as MGHRA and CDR2 as YSYEKL. The CDR3: CASSHGRGQGANQPQHF. The CDR3 DNA is TGCGCCAGCAGCCACGGTCGGGGACAGGGTGCAAATCAGCCCCAGCATTTT.

This sequence joins TRBV4-3 and TRBJ1-2, with D maybe TRBD1 (6 bases). CDR3 size: 14 residues. V was clipped by 2 bases and J by 4 bases, with 11 bases between them. Germline V gene lookup returns CDR1 LGHNA and CDR2 YSLEER. The CDR3 nucleotides are TGCGCCAGCAGCCAACTTGGACAGTTCTATGGCTACACCTTC. Translating it yields CASSQLGQFYGYTF.

The gene calls are TRBV28 and TRBJ1-2, with no clear D. This CDR3 spans 12 amino acids. Trimming cost V 3 bases and J 5 bases, with 7 bases left between them. CDR1 MDHEN and CDR2 SYDVKM come from the germline V gene. The DNA for the CDR3 is TGTGCCAGCAGTTTCAACAATTATGGCTACACCTTC. Residues: CASSFNNYGYTF.

The chain joins TRBV25-1 to TRBJ1-2; D is possibly TRBD1 (6 bases). Trimming left V 3 bases short and J 7 bases short, with 15 bases between. CDR1 is MGHDK and CDR2 is SYGVNS in the germline V gene. The CDR3 sequence is 14 residues long. The CDR3 DNA is TGTGCCAGCAGTGATGGACCAGGGGCCGGTGGCTACACCTTC. It specifies CASSDGPGAGGYTF.

The chain is built from TRBV2 and TRBJ2-4; D is unresolved. This CDR3 region has 15 residues. Germline V gene sequence: CDR1 SNHLY, CDR2 FYNNEI. V was clipped by 4 bases and J by 4 bases, with 14 bases between them. The chain's CDR3 is CASSVQHPVKNIQYF. The CDR3, as DNA: TGTGCCAGCAGTGTGCAACACCCTGTTAAAAACATTCAGTACTTC. The full variable domain, its missing parts supplied by reference TRBV2 and TRBJ2-4, is EPEVTQTPSHQVTQMGQEVILRCVPISNHLYFYWYRQILGQKVEFLVSFYNNEISEKSEIFDDQFSVERPDGSNFTLKIRSTKLEDSAMYFCASSVQHPVKNIQYFGAGTRLSVL.

CDR3 nucleotides: TGTGCCAGTATTTCCACCGGGACAGGGAATGAAAAACTGTTTTTT. This codes for CASISTGTGNEKLFF. V gene TRBV19 combines with J gene TRBJ1-4; 9 bases are a match to TRBD1. The CDR3 has 15 amino acids. CDR1 is LNHDA, CDR2 SQIVND, per germline (reference sequence). Germline trimming cut 7 bases from V and 5 bases from J; bases unmatched to any gene: 8.

The CDR3 loop reads CAWSVGANYGYTF. In DNA form, the CDR3 reads TGTGCCTGGAGTGTAGGGGCGAATTATGGCTACACCTTC. V usage is TRBV30 and J usage is TRBJ1-2, with D tentatively TRBD1 (5 bases). Germline-derived CDR1 and CDR2 are GTSNPN and SVGIG (reference sequence). The CDR3 length is 13 residues. With 0 bases removed from V and 5 bases from J, the gap between germline ends came to 10 bases.

Regarding this clone: Other DNA sequences in the same sample also yield this CDR3. This sequence joins TRBV5-1 and TRBJ2-3; D gene ambiguous. This CDR3 region has 14 residues. Germline V gene sequence: CDR1 SGHRS, CDR2 YFSETQ. V gave up 0 bases and J gave up 1 base, with 6 bases separating them. This chain's CDR3 is CASSLVPGTDTQYF. The CDR3 DNA reads TGCGCCAGCAGCTTGGTGCCGGGCACAGATACGCAGTATTTT.

The CDR3 sequence is CASSQGTTGGTGELFF. The CDR3 DNA is TGCGCCAGCAGCCAAGGAACAACAGGGGGAACCGGGGAGCTGTTTTTT. The V and J genes are TRBV4-1 and TRBJ2-2; 8 positions match TRBD1. V dropped 1 base and J dropped 5; count of bases not matched to a gene: 6. Germline CDR1 is MGHRA and CDR2 is YSYEKL. The CDR3 consists of 16 residues.

The chain carries TRBV28 and TRBJ1-1; TRBD1 aligns across 9 bases. Germline V gene sequence: CDR1 MDHEN, CDR2 SYDVKM. Germline trimming cut 5 bases from V and 4 bases from J; bases unmatched to any gene: 5. This CDR3 spans 14 amino acids. The CDR3: CASSRGQGSTEAFF. In nucleotides, the CDR3 is TGTGCCAGCAGTAGGGGACAGGGAAGCACTGAAGCTTTCTTT.